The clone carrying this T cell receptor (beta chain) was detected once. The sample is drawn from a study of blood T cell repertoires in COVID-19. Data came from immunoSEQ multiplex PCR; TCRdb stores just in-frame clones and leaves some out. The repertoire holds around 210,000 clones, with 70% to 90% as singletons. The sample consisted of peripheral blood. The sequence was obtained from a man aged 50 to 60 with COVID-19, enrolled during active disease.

CDR3 nucleotide sequence: TGTGCCAGTAGGTCTTTAGCGGGGGGCCGCAATGAGCAGTTCTTC. This codes for CASRSLAGGRNEQFF. The chain links TRBV19 to TRBJ2-1; 10 nucleotides match TRBD2. The CDR3 is 15 amino acids. J gave up 6 bases and V 6 bases, and 8 bases lay outside the gene matches. CDR1 and CDR2 from the germline V gene are LNHDA and SQIVND (reference sequence).